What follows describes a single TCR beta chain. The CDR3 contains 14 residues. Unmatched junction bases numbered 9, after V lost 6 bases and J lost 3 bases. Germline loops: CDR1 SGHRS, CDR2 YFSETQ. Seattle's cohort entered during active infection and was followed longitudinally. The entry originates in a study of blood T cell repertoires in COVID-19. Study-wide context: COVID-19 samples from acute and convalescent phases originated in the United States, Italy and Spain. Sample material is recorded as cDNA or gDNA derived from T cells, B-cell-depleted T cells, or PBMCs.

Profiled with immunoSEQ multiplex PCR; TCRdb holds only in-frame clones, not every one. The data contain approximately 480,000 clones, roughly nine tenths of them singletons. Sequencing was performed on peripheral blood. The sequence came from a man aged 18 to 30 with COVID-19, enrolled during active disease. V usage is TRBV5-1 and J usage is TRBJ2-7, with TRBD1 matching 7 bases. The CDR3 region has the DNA TGCGCCAGCACCCGGGGACAGTCAGACTACGAGCAGTACTTC. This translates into CASTRGQSDYEQYF.